This T cell receptor (beta chain) was sequenced in a study of naive CD8 T cells in extremely preterm neonates listed by TCRdb under 2017. Looking at the study overall: The abstract gives the adult participants' age range as 25-50 years, whereas the methods give 20-50 years. The study compared the TCRbeta CDR3 repertoires of sorted naive CD8+ T cells among four age groups: extremely preterm neonates, term neonates, young children and adults.

Worth noting for this clone: What antigen it recognizes has not been identified. Base qualities were left out, and no much larger clone turns up one base away.

Summary of the overall study and its limitations: To track T cell development within individuals, the authors urged prospective longitudinal studies of preterm and term neonates. Preterm CDR3s were shorter, with fewer N additions and less junctional trimming, and were closer to germline than those of older groups. Preterm neonates showed significantly lower iChao1 richness than every other age group (p < 0.05) along with an even clone distribution, indicating a less rich repertoire. A higher proportion of shared CDR3 nucleotide sequences was found in preterm neonates (about 2.5%) than in term neonates (0.4%), young children (approximately 0.03%) and adults (around 0.01%). As limitations, the authors pointed to a small sample size and variable productive template counts among preterm samples.

The peripheral blood donors were five healthy children aged roughly 15-60 months who were having elective routine surgery, plus five healthy nonsmoking adults. A FACSAria III cell sorter was used to sort live, Annexin V-negative naive CD8+ T cells (CD3+CD8+CD45RA+CCR7+). Between roughly 18,000 and 110,000 naive CD8+ T cells were sorted per sample. Ficoll-Paque density gradient centrifugation of diluted blood was used to isolate mononuclear cells. Before sorting, mononuclear cells were cryopreserved in around 10% DMSO with 90% FBS and kept in long-term storage at -150 degrees C. After thawing, cells were stained with Annexin V along with antibodies against CD3, CD8, CCR7 and CD45RA. Genomic DNA was extracted from snap-frozen sorted cell pellets with the DNeasy Blood and Tissue Kit. The CDR3 runs 15 amino acids, cysteine and phenylalanine included. Only the CDR3 portion is preserved as DNA: 45 bases, with reading frame beginning at the first base. The germline V gene (reference sequence) provides CDR1 LNHDA and CDR2 SQIVND. At the junction V is shortened by 3 bases and J by 9 bases; bases outside the gene matches: 9.

TCRbeta CDR3 regions were amplified from genomic DNA by a two-step, bias-controlled multiplex PCR. Primers specific for every TRBV and TRBJ gene segment were used in the multiplex PCR. The immunoSEQ Assay was used to generate the TCRbeta repertoire data. Processing in the source paper ran as follows. A relative-frequency ratio and a modified nearest-neighbor algorithm were applied to filter and cluster reads so that closely related sequences were merged. IMGT annotation was the basis for assigning V, D and J genes to CDR3 sequences. Template counts were corrected for PCR amplification bias and quantified by comparison with synthetic TCR CDR3 analog sequences. Analyses were restricted to unique productive sequences, meaning in-frame CDR3 sequences without stop codons. The immunoSEQ Analyzer software was used to compute clonality, defined as 1 minus Pielou's evenness, and iChao1 richness. JMP was used for statistical testing, with Student's t-test or a non-parametric test applied depending on Shapiro-Wilk normality results. TCRdb limited this immuneACCESS table to in-frame rearrangements with V and J called. A share of clones is missing; checked studies link under half to unresolved V genes, and the rest is unexplained. That table gives V, J and clone size, and the DNA gave D and trimming. The sample yields roughly 5,700 clones; approximately 96% were counted once. The ten largest clonotypes hold about 0.4% of the sample.

The source material was naive CD8+ T cells from blood. This chain joins TRBV19 to TRBJ2-1; 9 central bases correspond to TRBD2. This TCR was recovered from a human donor in good health. The sequenced DNA is TGTGCCAGTAGTATGTCAAGGACTAGCGCGACTGAGCAGTTCTTC. Translated, this gives CASSMSRTSATEQFF.